The sequence of this TCR beta chain was determined in a study of radiotherapy plus CTLA-4 blockade in lung cancer. Overall study context: Objective response rate was over 15%; disease control rate, around 31%.

Each patient with chemo-refractory metastatic non-small-cell lung cancer was treated with focal radiation plus CTLA-4 blockade using ipilimumab. Method: immunoSEQ multiplex PCR; TCRdb's copy keeps in-frame clones and lacks some. The sample has approximately 70,000 clones; about 72% are singletons. A note on this clone: Its antigen is unknown.

Study conclusions and caveats: The study found tumor-derived TCR clones expanded in blood after radiotherapy plus ipilimumab. Response, reportedly, was best predicted by interferon-beta along with early blood T cell clone dynamics.

Sequencing was performed on peripheral blood, taken from a patient treated with radiotherapy plus ipilimumab. The clonotype originates from a human donor with non-small cell lung cancer whose response to radiotherapy plus ipilimumab could not be evaluated. Some clones in this sample may be carry-over from other donors' samples.

The CDR3 DNA sequence: TGCGCCAGCAGCTTGGATCGCTCTGGAAACACCATATATTTT. This sequence encodes CASSLDRSGNTIYF. The V and J genes are TRBV5-1 and TRBJ1-3; the D is unclear. In germline, CDR1 is SGHRS, CDR2 YFSETQ. V lost 0 bases and J 0 bases, leaving 4 bases between the germline ends. The CDR3 spans 14 residues.